The 27 T cell receptor beta chains below all came from one sample that was sequenced in a study of control samples from healthy donors and cancer patients. Clones were sequenced by immunoSEQ multiplex PCR, and TCRdb holds only the in-frame ones, with some missing. The sample lists tens of thousands of clones, 85% seen once, with roughly 18% in the top ten. Specimen: blood. The receptors here all came from a man aged 30 to 39 in good health.

The J gene is TRBJ1-6, the V gene TRBV15; perhaps TRBD1 as D (5 bases). CDR1 and CDR2 (germline): LNHNV, YYDKDF (reference sequence). The length of the CDR3 is 16 residues. V was clipped by 3 bases and J by 9 bases, with 18 bases between them. CDR3 coding DNA: TGTGCCACCAGCAGTGACCCTAGCGGGGGGAGTTCACCCCTCCACTTT. Protein sequence: CATSSDPSGGSSPLHF.

The chain carries TRBV3-1 (or the pseudogene TRBV3-2) and TRBJ2-4; no clear D. Germline assignment: CDR1 LGHDT and CDR2 YNNKEL (reference sequence). The CDR3 has 14 amino acids. With 3 bases removed from V and 0 bases from J, the gap between germline ends came to 6 bases. The CDR3: CASSQTVAKNIQYF. Here the CDR3 DNA reads TGTGCCAGCAGCCAGACGGTAGCCAAAAACATTCAGTACTTC.

This chain links TRBV14 with TRBJ1-2; D is unclear. The germline V gene encodes CDR1 SGHDN and CDR2 FVKESK. The CDR3 is 13 residues long. V gave up 6 bases and J gave up 3 bases, with 11 bases separating them. CDR3 sequence reads: CASSRSGDYGYTF. CDR3 DNA sequence: TGTGCCAGCAGTCGTTCCGGGGACTATGGCTACACCTTC.

CDR3 sequence (DNA): TGTGCCAGCAGTGTCCCCTTCCTGGTCGAGCAGTACTTC. Residues: CASSVPFLVEQYF. The gene calls are TRBV2 and TRBJ2-7; D gene ambiguous. In germline, CDR1 is SNHLY, CDR2 FYNNEI. The CDR3 runs 13 residues. Trimming left V 4 bases short and J 6 bases short, with 13 bases between.

This rearrangement joins TRBV24-1 to TRBJ2-3, with 8 bases matching TRBD2. This CDR3 is 16 amino acids long. The germline V gene encodes CDR1 KGHDR and CDR2 SFDVKD. With V trimmed by 2 bases and J by 4 bases, 7 bases remained unmatched. The CDR3 coding sequence is TGTGCCACCAGTGATTATAAGCGGGGGTCACCAGATACGCAGTATTTT. Its translation is CATSDYKRGSPDTQYF.

This clone showed up just a few times. The V and J genes are TRBV7-3 and TRBJ1-6; no definite D call. V gave up 1 base and J gave up 0 bases, with 13 bases separating them. The CDR3 has 18 amino acids. Germline V gives CDR1 SGHTA, CDR2 FQGTGA. CDR3 loop: CASSLILRISSYNSPLHF. For the CDR3, the DNA is TGTGCCAGCAGCTTAATTCTCAGGATCAGCTCCTATAATTCACCCCTCCACTTT.

The chain is built from TRBV6-1 and TRBJ1-2; 11 nucleotides line up with TRBD1. The CDR3 spans 15 residues. The germline gives CDR1 MNHNS, CDR2 SASEGT. The V and J ends lost 2 bases and 4 bases, in that order; junction bases with no gene match: 3. The CDR3 bases are TGTGCCAGCAGTGAAAGGACAGGGGGCGCCTATGGCTACACCTTC. Encoded protein: CASSERTGGAYGYTF.

The chain couples TRBV10-1 to TRBJ2-2; D unclear. This CDR3 contains 13 residues. Per germline, CDR1 WNHNN and CDR2 SYGVQD (reference sequence). V dropped 3 bases and J dropped 8 bases, with 10 bases sitting between them. The chain's CDR3 is CASSDRFEGELFF. The CDR3 coding sequence is TGCGCCAGCAGTGATCGGTTTGAGGGGGAGCTGTTTTTT.

The CDR3 sequence is CAWSAPGGMSGYTF. The DNA of the CDR3 is TGTGCCTGGAGTGCTCCTGGGGGCATGAGTGGCTACACCTTC. This chain uses TRBV30 with TRBJ1-2, with a tentative D call TRBD1 (6 bases). V was pared by 1 base and J by 7 bases, with 16 bases between. The CDR3 totals 14 residues. Germline V CDR1 and CDR2: GTSNPN, SVGIG (reference sequence).

V gene TRBV20-1 combines with J gene TRBJ1-2; D is undetermined. The CDR3 loop spans 11 amino acids. Germline assignment: CDR1 DFQATT and CDR2 SNEGSKA (reference sequence). CDR3 sequence (DNA): TGCGCTCTCCCCCCCGACTATGGCTACACCTTC. Translation: CALPPDYGYTF.

V is TRBV2 and J is TRBJ2-1, with D perhaps matching TRBD1 (6 bases). Germline CDR1 and CDR2: SNHLY and FYNNEI. Trimming removed 0 bases from V and 5 bases from J, with 17 bases in between. The CDR3 is 17 amino acids. The CDR3 loop is CASSEAIGQLTNNEQFF. The CDR3 DNA reads as TGTGCCAGCAGTGAAGCAATTGGACAGCTGACGAACAATGAGCAGTTCTTC.

In its sample, this clone was seen once. The chain joins TRBV5-6 to TRBJ2-5; 8 bases line up with TRBD2. The CDR3 runs to 15 residues. The V gene's germline CDR1 is SGHDT and CDR2 YYEEEE. V gave up 5 bases and J gave up 5 bases; unmatched junction bases: 11. CDR3 DNA sequence: TGTGCCAGCAGTTACACGGGGGGGCGAGGCGAGACCCAGTACTTC. Residues: CASSYTGGRGETQYF.

The rearrangement uses TRBV19 and TRBJ2-1; 7 bases line up with TRBD2. CDR1 and CDR2 from the germline V gene are LNHDA and SQIVND (reference sequence). Trimming at V came to 8 bases and at J to 2 bases, leaving 6 bases not matched to a gene. This CDR3 has 14 amino acids. The CDR3 sequence: CASHQAGAYNEQFF. The CDR3 DNA follows: TGTGCCAGTCATCAGGCGGGGGCCTACAATGAGCAGTTCTTC.

This clone occurred once. The chain recombines TRBV10-2 with TRBJ2-2, with D unclear. The CDR3 loop spans 14 amino acids. Germline CDR1 WSHSY, CDR2 SAAADI. V lost 3 bases and J lost 3, with 8 bases in between. The CDR3 region is CASSELLDTGELFF. CDR3 bases: TGCGCCAGCAGTGAACTGTTGGACACCGGGGAGCTGTTTTTT.

J is TRBJ2-7 and V is TRBV28; D possibly uses TRBD1 or TRBD2 (5 bases each). The V and J ends lost 3 bases and 2 bases respectively, with 11 bases between them. Per the germline V gene, CDR1 is MDHEN and CDR2 is SYDVKM. CDR3 length: 14 residues. The CDR3 protein is CASSLVGETYEQYF. CDR3 nucleotide sequence: TGTGCCAGCAGTTTGGTGGGGGAGACCTACGAGCAGTACTTC.

Here the CDR3 DNA reads TGTGCCAGCACTCACAGCGGGGTACAAGAGACCCAGTACTTC. It yields the protein CASTHSGVQETQYF. J is TRBJ2-5 and V is TRBV5-4, with 7 bases fitting TRBD2. Germline loops: CDR1 SGHNT, CDR2 YYREEE (reference sequence). The CDR3 covers 14 residues. With V trimmed by 6 bases and J by 2 bases, 7 bases remained unmatched. Looking up the rest from reference TRBV5-4 and TRBJ2-5 gives the full variable domain: ETGVTQSPTHLIKTRGQQVTLRCSSQSGHNTVSWYQQALGQGPQFIFQYYREEENGRGNFPPRFSGLQFPNYSSELNVNALELDDSALYLCASTHSGVQETQYFGPGTRLLVL.

V gene TRBV25-1 combines with J gene TRBJ2-1; TRBD1 agrees at 10 bases. The CDR3 is 16 residues long. J was trimmed by 10 bases and V by 1 base; bases with no gene match: 10. From germline, CDR1 is MGHDK and CDR2 SYGVNS. In DNA form, the CDR3 reads TGTGCCAGCAGTGAATCTGTCGGGACAGGGGTTCGCGAGCAGTTCTTC. As protein: CASSESVGTGVREQFF.

The genes are TRBV5-1 and TRBJ2-5; D ambiguous. This CDR3 is 13 amino acids long. The germline CDR1 and CDR2 sequences are SGHRS and YFSETQ. Trimming left V 1 base short and J 2 bases short, with 6 bases between. Here the CDR3 DNA reads TGCGCCAGCAGCTTGTATGGACAAGAGACCCAGTACTTC. This encodes CASSLYGQETQYF.

The chain links TRBV7-9 to TRBJ2-1; TRBD1 is a possible D gene (7 bases). Trimming took off 3 bases at V and 6 bases at J, with 15 bases between the two ends. The CDR3 sequence is 15 residues long. Germline V gene lookup returns CDR1 SEHNR and CDR2 FQNEAQ (reference sequence). Here the CDR3 DNA reads TGTGCCAGCAGCTTTCTAGCGAACAGGGGCAATGAGCAGTTCTTC. As protein: CASSFLANRGNEQFF.

V and J are TRBV11-1 and TRBJ1-1, with TRBD1 identical over 8 bases. This CDR3 has 16 residues. V was pared by 2 bases and J by 5 bases, with 10 bases of the junction left unmatched. Germline lookup yields CDR1 SGHAT and CDR2 FQDESV (reference sequence). CDR3 residues: CASSLSRTGGWTEAFF. Written as DNA, the CDR3 is TGTGCCAGCAGCTTATCCCGAACAGGGGGATGGACTGAAGCTTTCTTT. Full variable domain (rest looked up from reference TRBV11-1 and TRBJ1-1): EAEVAQSPRYKITEKSQAVAFWCDPISGHATLYWYRQILGQGPELLVQFQDESVVDDSQLPKDRFSAERLKGVDSTLKIQPAELGDSAMYLCASSLSRTGGWTEAFFGQGTRLTVV.

The chain uses TRBV2 and TRBJ2-3; D may be TRBD2 (6 bases). The CDR3 extends over 14 amino acids. Trimming stripped 4 bases from V and 1 base from J, with 9 bases between. In germline, CDR1 is SNHLY, CDR2 FYNNEI. CDR3 loop: CASSVVAGTDTQYF. As DNA, the CDR3 is TGTGCCAGCAGTGTTGTAGCGGGCACAGATACGCAGTATTTT. The whole variable domain, filled in from reference TRBV2 and TRBJ2-3, reads EPEVTQTPSHQVTQMGQEVILRCVPISNHLYFYWYRQILGQKVEFLVSFYNNEISEKSEIFDDQFSVERPDGSNFTLKIRSTKLEDSAMYFCASSVVAGTDTQYFGPGTRLTVL.

The chain couples TRBV6-6 to TRBJ1-1; D gene unclear. This CDR3 is 13 amino acids long. Trimming took 7 bases from V and 3 from J, leaving 12 bases between them. CDR1 is MNHNY, CDR2 SVGAGI, per germline (reference sequence). The CDR3: CASIPSTHTEAFF. Written as DNA, the CDR3 is TGTGCCAGCATCCCCAGTACACACACTGAAGCTTTCTTT.

This clone showed up many times. This chain uses TRBV6-5 with TRBJ2-1, with 10 bases aligning to TRBD1. The CDR3 runs 15 residues. Germline CDR1 is MNHEY and CDR2 is SVGAGI. V lost 6 bases and J lost 8; bases outside the gene matches: 10. This chain's CDR3 is CASRTGTGVIDEQFF. For the CDR3, the DNA is TGTGCCAGCAGGACCGGGACAGGGGTAATCGATGAGCAGTTCTTC.

The chain employs TRBV12-3 or TRBV12-4 and TRBJ2-7; D possibly matches TRBD1 or TRBD2 (5 bases each). Trimming took off 4 bases at V and 0 bases at J, with 7 bases between the two ends. This CDR3 has 13 amino acids. The CDR3 spells CASSWGYSYEQYF. DNA of the CDR3: TGTGCCAGCAGTTGGGGGTACTCCTACGAGCAGTACTTC.

J is TRBJ2-3 and V is TRBV7-3; TRBD1 aligns across 9 bases. With 4 bases clipped from V and 1 base from J, the junction kept 3 bases outside the gene matches. CDR1 and CDR2 (germline): SGHTA, FQGTGA. The CDR3 contains 15 residues. CDR3 amino acids: CASSSRDRGTDTQYF. CDR3 sequence (DNA): TGTGCCAGCAGCTCCCGGGACAGGGGCACAGATACGCAGTATTTT. Supplemented by reference TRBV7-3 and TRBJ2-3, the full variable domain reads GAGVSQTPSNKVTEKGKYVELRCDPISGHTALYWYRQSLGQGPEFLIYFQGTGAADDSGLPNDRFFAVRPEGSVSTLKIQRTERGDSAVYLCASSSRDRGTDTQYFGPGTRLTVL.

The V call is TRBV4-2, the J call TRBJ2-1; tentatively, D is TRBD1 or TRBD2 (5 bases each). The CDR3 sequence is 17 residues long. The V end lost 4 bases, the J end lost 0 bases, and 16 bases lay between the germline ends. Germline V gene lookup returns CDR1 LGHNA and CDR2 YNFKEQ. CDR3: CASSPILGASSYNEQFF. DNA of the CDR3: TGTGCCAGCAGCCCGATCCTCGGGGCGAGCTCCTACAATGAGCAGTTCTTC.

The chain uses TRBV2 and TRBJ1-1, with no clear D. CDR3 length: 12 amino acids. The germline CDR1 and CDR2 sequences are SNHLY and FYNNEI. Trimming pared 2 bases from V and 6 bases from J, leaving 7 bases between. The CDR3 loop reads CASSEYWPEAFF. The CDR3 nucleotides read TGTGCCAGCAGTGAATATTGGCCTGAAGCTTTCTTT. The full variable domain, with the rest looked up from reference TRBV2 and TRBJ1-1, is EPEVTQTPSHQVTQMGQEVILRCVPISNHLYFYWYRQILGQKVEFLVSFYNNEISEKSEIFDDQFSVERPDGSNFTLKIRSTKLEDSAMYFCASSEYWPEAFFGQGTRLTVV.